This entry is about one T cell receptor (beta chain). Its antigen is undetermined. Trimming stripped 2 bases from V and 5 bases from J, with 8 bases between. The CDR3 runs 13 residues. The V gene's germline CDR1 is SGHTA and CDR2 FQGTGA. TCRdb used MiXCR to reprocess the RT-PCR reads, holding one entry per CDR3 protein. The sample has approximately 200,000 distinct CDR3 sequences, 13% to 15% seen once. These data are taken from a study of response to subunit inactivated influenza vaccine. General study results and limits: A suggestion made by the authors is that each seasonal influenza vaccination recruits few new T cells.

The gene calls are TRBV7-3 and TRBJ2-3; either TRBD1 or TRBD2 may supply D (5 bases each). The specimen comprised CD8+ T cells sorted from PBMCs, sampled roughly 5 days after vaccination. The TCR sequence derives from a man in his fifties or sixties who received an inactivated influenza vaccine. In DNA form, the CDR3 reads TGTGCCAGCAGCTTACTTGGGGGAGATACGCAGTATTTT. This gives the protein CASSLLGGDTQYF.